The 25 T cell receptor beta chains below come from one sample, sequenced in a study of PD-1 blockade in classical Hodgkin lymphoma. Clones were sequenced by immunoSEQ multiplex PCR, and TCRdb holds only the in-frame ones, with some missing. The data contain 40,000 to 45,000 clones, 65% to 80% of them seen just once; the ten biggest clones take up approximately 20%. Each of the patients experienced relapse following autologous stem cell transplantation, and their brentuximab vedotin exposure differed. The source was peripheral blood mononuclear cells (PBMCs), collected at baseline. These TCRs come from a human donor with classical Hodgkin lymphoma.

The chain recombines TRBV28 with TRBJ2-1; D possibly uses TRBD1 or TRBD2 (6 bases each). Per germline, CDR1 MDHEN and CDR2 SYDVKM. Trimming removed 6 bases from V and 3 bases from J, with 15 bases in between. This CDR3 has 15 amino acids. The DNA for the CDR3 is TGTGCCAGCAGCCTACAGGGACTTATCTACAATGAGCAGTTCTTC. Its translation is CASSLQGLIYNEQFF.

V and J are TRBV6-5 and TRBJ1-1, with 9 bases lining up with TRBD1. The CDR3 is made up of 14 amino acids. CDR1 and CDR2 (germline): MNHEY, SVGAGI. Germline trimming cut 2 bases from V and 4 bases from J; bases unmatched to any gene: 2. The CDR3 loop is CASSYGQGSTEAFF. In DNA form, the CDR3 reads TGTGCCAGCAGTTACGGACAGGGGAGCACTGAAGCTTTCTTT.

This clone has more than one count but fewer than ten. The rearrangement links TRBV29-1 to TRBJ2-7; D gene uncertain. The CDR3 loop spans 10 amino acids. V was pared by 6 bases and J by 3 bases, with 6 bases between. Germline V gives CDR1 SQVTM, CDR2 ANQGSEA. The CDR3 sequence: CSVLDYEQYF. CDR3 in DNA: TGCAGCGTACTCGACTACGAGCAGTACTTC.

This clone was picked up one time. V usage is TRBV30 and J usage is TRBJ1-4; no firm D call. V lost 2 bases to trimming and J lost 11 bases, with 9 bases between them. The CDR3 runs 11 residues. The germline gives CDR1 GTSNPN, CDR2 SVGIG (reference sequence). CDR3 nucleotide sequence: TGTGCCTGGAGTTTGGAACTGAAACTGTTTTTT. Its translation is CAWSLELKLFF.

This clone was detected only a few times. CDR3 DNA sequence: TGTGCCAGCAGTGAATACGGAATAAACTATGGCTACACCTTC. It codes for CASSEYGINYGYTF. The gene calls are TRBV25-1 and TRBJ1-2; D remains unclear. The CDR3 covers 14 residues. Germline CDR1 MGHDK, CDR2 SYGVNS. V lost 0 bases and J lost 2, with 7 bases in between.

The sample holds one count of this clone. This sequence joins TRBV28 and TRBJ2-7; 9 positions agree with TRBD1. Germline CDR1 reads MDHEN; CDR2 reads SYDVKM. The CDR3 sequence is 16 residues long. V gave up 4 bases and J gave up 5 bases; unmatched junction bases: 12. This chain's CDR3 is CASSSLSGTGYHEQYF. The CDR3 DNA sequence: TGTGCCAGCAGTTCCCTCTCCGGGACAGGGTACCACGAGCAGTACTTC.

The V call is TRBV7-2, the J call TRBJ2-1, with 11 bases that match TRBD2. CDR3 length: 15 amino acids. V lost 5 bases, J lost 4 bases, and 4 bases stayed unmatched. The germline gives CDR1 SGHTA, CDR2 FQGNSA. CDR3 DNA: TGTGCCAGCAGCCGGACTAGCGGGCTTTACAATGAGCAGTTCTTC. It yields the protein CASSRTSGLYNEQFF. The entire variable domain, with the rest obtained from reference TRBV7-2 and TRBJ2-1, is as follows: GAGVSQSPSNKVTEKGKDVELRCDPISGHTALYWYRQSLGQGLEFLIYFQGNSAPDKSGLPSDRFSAERTGGSVSTLTIQRTQQEDSAVYLCASSRTSGLYNEQFFGPGTRLTVL.

Concerning this clone itself: Other DNA sequences from this sample encode an identical CDR3 as well. J is TRBJ1-5 and V is TRBV28; 9 nucleotides match TRBD1. CDR3 length equals 14 residues. The germline CDR1 and CDR2 sequences are MDHEN and SYDVKM. V was clipped by 3 bases and J by 4 bases; unmatched bases: 1. This chain's CDR3 is CASSFGTGNQPQHF. In DNA, the CDR3 is TGTGCCAGCAGTTTTGGGACAGGGAATCAGCCCCAGCATTTT.

The rearrangement joins TRBV7-3 to TRBJ1-5; no clear D. V lost 0 bases and J lost 6, with 6 bases in between. The CDR3 is made up of 13 amino acids. Germline V gene data show CDR1 as SGHTA and CDR2 as FQGTGA. CDR3 sequence: CASSLTIGQPQHF. The DNA of the CDR3 is TGTGCCAGCAGCTTAACTATTGGTCAGCCCCAGCATTTT.

This clone was seen a handful of times. The chain is built from TRBV11-3 and TRBJ2-3; 7 bases agree with TRBD2. Germline CDR1 is SGHNT and CDR2 is YENEEA. The CDR3 is 19 amino acids. With V trimmed by 1 base and J by 1 base, 14 bases remained unmatched. CDR3 region: CASSLARLAARRRTDTQYF. The CDR3, as DNA: TGTGCCAGCAGCTTAGCTCGCCTAGCGGCGAGGAGGCGCACAGATACGCAGTATTTT.

The chain joins TRBV6-6 to TRBJ1-2, with TRBD1 as a possible D gene (5 bases). The CDR3 totals 13 residues. From germline, CDR1 is MNHNY and CDR2 SVGAGI (reference sequence). V was cut by 5 bases and J by 8 bases, with 15 bases left in between. The CDR3 protein is CASSNQGGLGYTF. The CDR3 nucleotides are TGTGCCAGCAGTAACCAGGGAGGACTGGGCTACACCTTC.

The V call is TRBV27, the J call TRBJ2-1, with 9 bases aligning to TRBD2. CDR1 and CDR2 from the germline V gene are MNHEY and SMNVEV (reference sequence). The CDR3 sequence is 20 residues long. V lost 0 bases and J lost 12; bases outside the gene matches: 24. The CDR3 DNA is TGTGCCAGCAGTTTATCACCGTCGTTGTCGAGTAGCGGGGGTACAATGAGGCAGTTCTTC. Protein: CASSLSPSLSSSGGTMRQFF.

The genes are TRBV27 and TRBJ2-2, with TRBD2 identical over 9 bases. Germline assignment: CDR1 MNHEY and CDR2 SMNVEV (reference sequence). CDR3 length: 16 amino acids. Germline trimming cut 2 bases from V and 3 bases from J; bases unmatched to any gene: 4. DNA for the CDR3: TGTGCCAGCAGTTTAACAGCGGGAGGATACACCGGGGAGCTGTTTTTT. This sequence encodes CASSLTAGGYTGELFF.

The rearrangement uses TRBV9 and TRBJ1-5; 9 positions agree with TRBD1. Germline trimming cut 2 bases from V and 7 bases from J; bases unmatched to any gene: 4. The germline V gene encodes CDR1 SGDLS and CDR2 YYNGEE. This CDR3 is built from 14 residues. CDR3 region: CASSVGTGTQPQHF. The CDR3 coding sequence is TGTGCCAGCAGCGTCGGGACAGGGACGCAGCCCCAGCATTTT.

The V call is TRBV7-2, the J call TRBJ2-7; no clear D. The germline gives CDR1 SGHTA, CDR2 FQGNSA. The ends were cut back, 2 bases at V and 0 bases at J, with 14 bases in the middle. The CDR3 sequence is 16 residues long. CDR3 nucleotides: TGTGCCAGCAGCTTATTACCGGATCCTAGCTCCTACGAGCAGTACTTC. Its translation is CASSLLPDPSSYEQYF.

The chain links TRBV20-1 to TRBJ2-7; D uncertain. V shed 4 bases and J shed 3 bases, with 4 bases lying between them. Looked up from germline, CDR1 is DFQATT and CDR2 is SNEGSKA (reference sequence). The CDR3 is made up of 10 amino acids. CDR3 residues: CSATFYEQYF. The CDR3 DNA sequence: TGCAGTGCTACCTTCTACGAGCAGTACTTC.

V gene TRBV7-9 combines with J gene TRBJ2-2, with D hard to call. The CDR3 loop spans 13 amino acids. V gave up 8 bases and J gave up 5 bases, with 12 bases separating them. Per the germline V gene, CDR1 is SEHNR and CDR2 is FQNEAQ (reference sequence). The CDR3 here is CASRQVPTGELFF. The CDR3 DNA follows: TGTGCCAGCCGGCAGGTACCGACCGGGGAGCTGTTTTTT.

The rearrangement links TRBV10-3 to TRBJ2-5, with TRBD2 as a possible D gene (5 bases). The CDR3 extends over 12 amino acids. V gave up 10 bases and J gave up 4 bases, with 13 bases separating them. The V gene's germline CDR1 is ENHRY and CDR2 SYGVKD. DNA for the CDR3: TGTGCCAGTAAAGAGGCGGGAGAGACCCAGTACTTC. Its translation is CASKEAGETQYF.

The rearrangement joins TRBV5-1 to TRBJ2-1; TRBD1 aligns across 7 bases. Trimming removed 1 base from V and 6 bases from J; junction bases left unmatched: 10. Looked up from germline, CDR1 is SGHRS and CDR2 is YFSETQ. The CDR3 loop spans 16 amino acids. CDR3: CASSLTTGQTFNEQFF. In nucleotides, the CDR3 is TGCGCCAGCAGCTTGACGACGGGACAGACCTTCAATGAGCAGTTCTTC.

The genes are TRBV6-6 and TRBJ2-1, with D perhaps TRBD2 (5 bases). Trimming took 7 bases from V and 6 from J, leaving 10 bases between them. There are 12 residues in the CDR3. Germline-derived CDR1 and CDR2 are MNHNY and SVGAGI (reference sequence). Here the CDR3 reads CASKLAGNEQFF. DNA of the CDR3: TGTGCCAGCAAGCTAGCTGGCAATGAGCAGTTCTTC.

This clone was seen only a few times. The gene calls are TRBV7-6 and TRBJ2-7; TRBD1 might be the D (5 bases). In germline, CDR1 is SGHVS, CDR2 FNYEAQ. This CDR3 is 13 amino acids long. V was trimmed by 5 bases and J by 1 base, leaving 9 bases between them. Here the CDR3 reads CASSQTASYEQYF. For the CDR3, the DNA is TGTGCCAGCAGCCAGACAGCTTCCTACGAGCAGTACTTC.

V usage is TRBV19 and J usage is TRBJ2-2; D uncertain. The CDR3 length is 17 residues. Germline CDR1 LNHDA, CDR2 SQIVND (reference sequence). V dropped 3 bases and J dropped 7 bases, with 21 bases sitting between them. The CDR3 loop is CASSIGWIGDGNGELFF. The CDR3 nucleotides are TGTGCCAGTAGTATTGGCTGGATCGGAGATGGCAACGGGGAGCTGTTTTTT.

V usage is TRBV30 and J usage is TRBJ1-5; D not certain. V shed 4 bases and J shed 9 bases, with 13 bases lying between them. CDR1 is GTSNPN and CDR2 is SVGIG in the germline V gene (reference sequence). CDR3 length equals 12 residues. The CDR3 bases are TGTGCCTGGAAGGAATTAGGGAGGCCCCAGCATTTT. Protein: CAWKELGRPQHF.

This chain joins TRBV6-6 and TRBJ2-7; 9 bases agree with TRBD1. The germline V gene has CDR1 MNHNY and CDR2 SVGAGI (reference sequence). V dropped 7 bases and J dropped 7; count of bases not matched to a gene: 17. CDR3 size: 16 residues. The CDR3 here is CASTEDQPGQGWEQYF. Written as DNA, the CDR3 is TGTGCCAGCACCGAGGACCAACCGGGACAGGGTTGGGAGCAGTACTTC.

The DNA for the CDR3 is TGTGCCAGCAGCCCACAGGGCCATCAGCCCCAGCATTTT. It encodes CASSPQGHQPQHF. The V call is TRBV6-1, the J call TRBJ1-5, with a weak D call TRBD1 (6 bases). Trimming took off 6 bases at V and 5 bases at J, with 11 bases between the two ends. From germline, CDR1 is MNHNS and CDR2 SASEGT. CDR3 length: 13 residues.